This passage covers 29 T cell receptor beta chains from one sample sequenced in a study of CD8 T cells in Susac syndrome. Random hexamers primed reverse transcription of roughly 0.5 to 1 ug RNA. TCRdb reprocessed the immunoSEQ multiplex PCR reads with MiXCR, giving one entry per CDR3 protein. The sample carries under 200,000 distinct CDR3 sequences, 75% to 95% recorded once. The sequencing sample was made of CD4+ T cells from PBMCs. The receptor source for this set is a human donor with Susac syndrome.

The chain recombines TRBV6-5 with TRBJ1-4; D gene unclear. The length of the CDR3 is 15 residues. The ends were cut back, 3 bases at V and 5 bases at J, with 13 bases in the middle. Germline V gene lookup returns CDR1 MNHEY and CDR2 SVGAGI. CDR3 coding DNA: TGTGCCAGCAGTTATCGGTCAACCTCCAATGAAAAACTGTTTTTT. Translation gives CASSYRSTSNEKLFF.

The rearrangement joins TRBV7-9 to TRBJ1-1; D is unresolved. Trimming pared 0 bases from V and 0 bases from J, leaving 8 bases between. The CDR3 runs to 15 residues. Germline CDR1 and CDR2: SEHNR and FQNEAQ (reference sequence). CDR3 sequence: CASSLAGTLNTEAFF. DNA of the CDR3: TGTGCCAGCAGCTTAGCGGGTACTCTGAACACTGAAGCTTTCTTT.

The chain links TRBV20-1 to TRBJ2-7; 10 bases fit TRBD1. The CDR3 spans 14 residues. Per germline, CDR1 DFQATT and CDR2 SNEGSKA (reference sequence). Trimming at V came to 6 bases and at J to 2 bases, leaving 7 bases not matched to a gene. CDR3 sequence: CSAQAGTGAYEQYF. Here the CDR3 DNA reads TGCAGTGCGCAAGCCGGGACAGGGGCCTACGAGCAGTACTTC.

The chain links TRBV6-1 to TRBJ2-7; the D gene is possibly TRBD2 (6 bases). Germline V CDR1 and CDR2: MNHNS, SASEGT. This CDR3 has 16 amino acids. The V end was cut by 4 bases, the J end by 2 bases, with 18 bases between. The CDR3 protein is CASSARLGDQPYEQYF. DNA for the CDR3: TGTGCCAGCAGTGCCCGACTAGGAGATCAGCCCTACGAGCAGTACTTC.

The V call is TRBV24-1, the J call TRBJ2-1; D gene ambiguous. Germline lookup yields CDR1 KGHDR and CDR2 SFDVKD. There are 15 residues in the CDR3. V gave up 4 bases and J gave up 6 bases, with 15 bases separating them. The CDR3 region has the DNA TGTGCCACCAGTGACCCGGTCCTTGGCCCCAATGAGCAGTTCTTC. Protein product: CATSDPVLGPNEQFF.

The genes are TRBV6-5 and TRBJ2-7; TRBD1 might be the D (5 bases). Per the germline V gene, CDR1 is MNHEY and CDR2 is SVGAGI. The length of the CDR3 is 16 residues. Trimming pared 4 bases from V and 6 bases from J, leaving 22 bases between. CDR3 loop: CASSSDRAAELREQYF. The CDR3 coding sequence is TGTGCCAGCAGTTCTGACAGAGCAGCAGAACTACGCGAGCAGTACTTC.

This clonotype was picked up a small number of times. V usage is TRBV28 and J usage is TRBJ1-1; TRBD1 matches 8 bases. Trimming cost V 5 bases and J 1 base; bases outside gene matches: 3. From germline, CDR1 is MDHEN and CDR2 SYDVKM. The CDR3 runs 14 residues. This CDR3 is CASSPGGANTEAFF. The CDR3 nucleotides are TGTGCCAGCAGTCCAGGGGGCGCGAACACTGAAGCTTTCTTT.

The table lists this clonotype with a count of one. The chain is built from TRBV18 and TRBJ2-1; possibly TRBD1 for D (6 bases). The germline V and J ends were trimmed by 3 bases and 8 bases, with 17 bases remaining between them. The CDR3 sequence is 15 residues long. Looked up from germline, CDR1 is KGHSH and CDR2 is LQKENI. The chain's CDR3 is CASSPGHRLRDEQFF. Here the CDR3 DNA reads TGTGCCAGCTCACCGGGACACCGACTTAGGGATGAGCAGTTCTTC.

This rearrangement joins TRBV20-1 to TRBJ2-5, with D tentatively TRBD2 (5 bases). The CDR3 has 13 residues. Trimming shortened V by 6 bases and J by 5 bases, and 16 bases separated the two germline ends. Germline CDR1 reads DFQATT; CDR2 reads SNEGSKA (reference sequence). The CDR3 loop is CSALDLTGETQYF. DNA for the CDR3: TGCAGTGCCCTGGACCTAACGGGGGAGACCCAGTACTTC.

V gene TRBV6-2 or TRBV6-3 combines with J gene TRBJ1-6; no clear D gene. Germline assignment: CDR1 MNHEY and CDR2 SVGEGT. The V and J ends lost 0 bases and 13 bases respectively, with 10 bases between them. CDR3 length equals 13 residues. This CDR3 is CASSYSLAAPLHF. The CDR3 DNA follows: TGTGCCAGCAGTTACTCCTTGGCCGCGCCCCTCCACTTT.

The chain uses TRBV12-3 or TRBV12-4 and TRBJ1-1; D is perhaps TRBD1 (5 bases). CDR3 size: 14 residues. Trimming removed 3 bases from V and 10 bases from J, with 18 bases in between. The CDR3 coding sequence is TGTGCCAGCAGTTTCTTCGGCAGGGTGGAAGGAGCTTTCTTT. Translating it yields CASSFFGRVEGAFF.

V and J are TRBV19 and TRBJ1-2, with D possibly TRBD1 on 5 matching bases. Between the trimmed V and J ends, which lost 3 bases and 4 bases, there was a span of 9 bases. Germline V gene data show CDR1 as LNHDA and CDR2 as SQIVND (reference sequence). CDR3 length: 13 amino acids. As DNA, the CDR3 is TGTGCCAGTAGTATGCGGCAGGGCTATGGCTACACCTTC. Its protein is CASSMRQGYGYTF.

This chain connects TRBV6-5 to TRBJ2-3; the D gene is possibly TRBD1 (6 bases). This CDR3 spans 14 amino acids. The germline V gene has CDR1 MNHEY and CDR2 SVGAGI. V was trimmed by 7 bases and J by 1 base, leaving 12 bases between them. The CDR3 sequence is CASTLNRGTDTQYF. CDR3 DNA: TGTGCCAGCACTTTAAACAGGGGCACAGATACGCAGTATTTT.

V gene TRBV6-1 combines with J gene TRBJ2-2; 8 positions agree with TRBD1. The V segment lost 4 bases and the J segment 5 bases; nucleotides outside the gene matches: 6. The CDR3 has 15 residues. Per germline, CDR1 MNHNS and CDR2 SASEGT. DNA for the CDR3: TGTGCCAGCAGTGCGACAGGGGCAGGGACCGGGGAGCTGTTTTTT. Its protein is CASSATGAGTGELFF.

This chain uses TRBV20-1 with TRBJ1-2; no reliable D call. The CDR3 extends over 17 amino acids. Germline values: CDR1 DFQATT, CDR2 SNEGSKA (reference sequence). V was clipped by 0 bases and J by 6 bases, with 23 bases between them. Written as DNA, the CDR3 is TGCAGTGCTAGAGATCTTTATCGGGTCCCGTCTGAAGATGGCTACACCTTC. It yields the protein CSARDLYRVPSEDGYTF.

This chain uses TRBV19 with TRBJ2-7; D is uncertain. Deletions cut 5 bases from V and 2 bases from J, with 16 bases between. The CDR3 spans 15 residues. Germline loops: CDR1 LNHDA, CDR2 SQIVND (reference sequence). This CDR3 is CASSLQGSTTYEQYF. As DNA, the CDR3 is TGTGCCAGTAGTCTCCAAGGCTCCACTACCTACGAGCAGTACTTC.

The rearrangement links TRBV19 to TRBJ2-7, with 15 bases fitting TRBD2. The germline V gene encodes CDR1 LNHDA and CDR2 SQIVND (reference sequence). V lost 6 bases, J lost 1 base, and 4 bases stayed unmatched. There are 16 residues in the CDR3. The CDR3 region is CASSPGTSGRSYEQYF. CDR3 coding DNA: TGTGCCAGTAGCCCCGGGACTAGCGGGAGGTCCTACGAGCAGTACTTC.

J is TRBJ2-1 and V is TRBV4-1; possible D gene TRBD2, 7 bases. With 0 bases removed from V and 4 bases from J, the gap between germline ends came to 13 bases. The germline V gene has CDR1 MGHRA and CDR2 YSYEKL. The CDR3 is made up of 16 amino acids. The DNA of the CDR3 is TGCGCCAGCAGCCAAGATAGGGGGGGGGCGTACAATGAGCAGTTCTTC. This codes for CASSQDRGGAYNEQFF.

The chain's CDR3 is CASSDEGLREQYF. CDR3 bases: TGTGCCAGCAGTGATGAGGGATTACGCGAGCAGTACTTC. J is TRBJ2-7 and V is TRBV2; possible D gene TRBD2, 5 bases. Germline V gene sequence: CDR1 SNHLY, CDR2 FYNNEI. The CDR3 sequence is 13 residues long. The V end was cut by 3 bases, the J end by 6 bases, with 12 bases between.

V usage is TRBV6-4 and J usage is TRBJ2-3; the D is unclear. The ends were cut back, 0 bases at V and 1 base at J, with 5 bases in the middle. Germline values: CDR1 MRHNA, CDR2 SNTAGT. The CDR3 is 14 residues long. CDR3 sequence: CASSDSVGTDTQYF. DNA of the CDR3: TGTGCCAGCAGTGACTCGGTCGGCACAGATACGCAGTATTTT.

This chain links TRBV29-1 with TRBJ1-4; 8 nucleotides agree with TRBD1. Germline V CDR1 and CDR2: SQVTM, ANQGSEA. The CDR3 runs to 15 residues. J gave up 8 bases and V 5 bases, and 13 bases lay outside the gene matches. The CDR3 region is CSVRNQDRVGEKLFF. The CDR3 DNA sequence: TGCAGCGTTCGTAATCAGGACAGGGTGGGAGAAAAACTGTTTTTT.

The CDR3: CASSQGKGQTNQPQHF. For the CDR3, the DNA is TGCGCCAGCAGCCAAGGGAAAGGACAGACAAATCAGCCCCAGCATTTT. The chain recombines TRBV4-1 with TRBJ1-5; a possible D gene is TRBD1 (6 bases). Germline assignment: CDR1 MGHRA and CDR2 YSYEKL. CDR3 size: 16 residues. Trimming took off 1 base at V and 4 bases at J, with 14 bases between the two ends.

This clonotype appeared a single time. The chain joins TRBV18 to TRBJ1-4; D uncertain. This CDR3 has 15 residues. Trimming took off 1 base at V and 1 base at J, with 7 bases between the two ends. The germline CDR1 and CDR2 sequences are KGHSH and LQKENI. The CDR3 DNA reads TGTGCCAGCTCACCACAGCCCCTAACTAATGAAAAACTGTTTTTT. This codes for CASSPQPLTNEKLFF.

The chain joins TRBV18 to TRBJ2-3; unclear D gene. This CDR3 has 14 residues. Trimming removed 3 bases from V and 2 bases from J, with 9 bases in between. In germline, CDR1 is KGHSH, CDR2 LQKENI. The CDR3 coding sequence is TGTGCCAGCTCACCGTCCGCTCTCACAGATACGCAGTATTTT. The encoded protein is CASSPSALTDTQYF.

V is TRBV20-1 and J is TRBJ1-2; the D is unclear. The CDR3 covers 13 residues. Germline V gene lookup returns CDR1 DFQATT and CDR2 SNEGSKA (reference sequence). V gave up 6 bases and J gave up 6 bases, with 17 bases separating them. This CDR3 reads CSAPVTSGDGYTF. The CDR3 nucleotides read TGCAGTGCCCCGGTCACGAGCGGAGATGGCTACACCTTC.

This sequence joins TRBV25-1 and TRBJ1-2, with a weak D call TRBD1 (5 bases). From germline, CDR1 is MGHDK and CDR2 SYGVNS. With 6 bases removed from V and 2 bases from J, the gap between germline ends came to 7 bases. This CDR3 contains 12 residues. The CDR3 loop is CASREGNYGYTF. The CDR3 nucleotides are TGTGCCAGCAGGGAGGGGAACTATGGCTACACCTTC.

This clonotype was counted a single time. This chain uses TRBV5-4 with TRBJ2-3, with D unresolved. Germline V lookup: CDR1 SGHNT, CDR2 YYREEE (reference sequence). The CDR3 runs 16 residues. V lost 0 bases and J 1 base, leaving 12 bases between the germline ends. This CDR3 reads CASSLEGGTRTDTQYF. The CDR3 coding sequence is TGTGCCAGCAGCTTGGAGGGCGGAACTCGCACAGATACGCAGTATTTT.

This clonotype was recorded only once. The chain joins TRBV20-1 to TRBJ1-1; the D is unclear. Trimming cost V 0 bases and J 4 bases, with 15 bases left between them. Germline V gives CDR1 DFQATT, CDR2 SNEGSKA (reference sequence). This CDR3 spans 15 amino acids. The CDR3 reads CSARDGTAKRTEAFF. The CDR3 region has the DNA TGCAGTGCTAGAGATGGAACAGCGAAGCGCACTGAAGCTTTCTTT.

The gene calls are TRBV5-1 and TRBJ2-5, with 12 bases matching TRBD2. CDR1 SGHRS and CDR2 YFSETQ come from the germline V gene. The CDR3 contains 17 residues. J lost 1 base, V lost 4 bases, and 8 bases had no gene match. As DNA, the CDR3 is TGCGCCAGCAGCCCGAGAAGGACTAGCGGGACCCAAGAGACCCAGTACTTC. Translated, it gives CASSPRRTSGTQETQYF.